This T cell receptor (beta chain) came from a study of vaccination and CD4 T cells after COVID-19. About the research overall: Investigators drew the post-COVID samples a median roughly 98 days after diagnosis, with a range of 35 to 161.

There are a few counts of this clonotype. Its target is unknown. Documented treatment: approximately 9-day PBMC culture with coronavirus spike peptide pools or control peptides (ViraFEST assay). Trimming at V came to 1 base and at J to 4 bases, leaving 4 bases not matched to a gene. CDR1 is SGHNT, CDR2 YYREEE, per germline (reference sequence). The length of the CDR3 is 14 residues. The Oncomine TCR Beta short-read assay was applied to DNA of cultured CD4+ T cells. Cultured CD4+ T cells yielded the extracted genomic DNA. From the PCR reads, TCRdb called clonotypes with MiXCR, one entry per CDR3 protein. The data show around 4,000 distinct CDR3 sequences, approximately 20% seen once.

The J gene is TRBJ2-7, the V gene TRBV5-4; 8 bases are a match to TRBD1. This TCR was sampled from a human donor who had recovered from COVID-19. Specimen: CD4+ T cells from blood, cultured in vitro. CDR3 amino acids: CASSLRQGAYEQYF. CDR3 in DNA: TGTGCCAGCAGCTTGAGGCAGGGGGCATACGAGCAGTACTTC.